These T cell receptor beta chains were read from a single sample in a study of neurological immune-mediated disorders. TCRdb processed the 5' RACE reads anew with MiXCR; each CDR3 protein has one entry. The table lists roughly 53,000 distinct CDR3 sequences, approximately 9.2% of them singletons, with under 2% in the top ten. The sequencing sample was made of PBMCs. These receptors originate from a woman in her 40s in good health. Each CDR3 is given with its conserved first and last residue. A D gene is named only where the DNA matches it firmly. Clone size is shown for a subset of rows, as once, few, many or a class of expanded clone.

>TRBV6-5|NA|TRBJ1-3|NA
TGTGCCAGCAGACGCTCGGACACCATATATTTT
CASRRSDTIYF
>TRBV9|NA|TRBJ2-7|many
TGTGCCAGCAGCGACGGACCCGGGGTTACCTACGAGCAGTACTTC
CASSDGPGVTYEQYF
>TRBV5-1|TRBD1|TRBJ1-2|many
TGCGCCAGCAGCTCCACCGGGACAGGGGATGGCTACACCTTC
CASSSTGTGDGYTF
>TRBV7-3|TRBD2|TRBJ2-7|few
TGTGCCAGCAGTCAAAGCGCTAGCGGGGTAAACGAGCAGTACTTC
CASSQSASGVNEQYF
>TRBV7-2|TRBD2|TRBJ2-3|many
TGTGCCAGCAGCTCGGATCTAGCGGGAGGGCGTTTCACAGATACGCAGTATTTT
CASSSDLAGGRFTDTQYF
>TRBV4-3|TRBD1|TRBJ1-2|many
TGCGCCAGCAGCCAAGAGACAGGGGAAACAATCTATGGCTACACCTTC
CASSQETGETIYGYTF
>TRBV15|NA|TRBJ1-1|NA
TGTGCCACCAGTAGGCGAAAGGGATGTTACACTGAAGCTTTCTTT
CATSRRKGCYTEAFF
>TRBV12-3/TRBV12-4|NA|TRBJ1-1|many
TGTGCCAGCAGCCTAGGGTGGAGGACTGAAGCTTTCTTT
CASSLGWRTEAFF
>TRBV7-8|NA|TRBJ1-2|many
TGTGCCAGCAGTGGCAGACTTTCTAACTATGGCTACACCTTC
CASSGRLSNYGYTF
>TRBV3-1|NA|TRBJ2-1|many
TGTGCCAGCAGCCAAGGAATTGACGGGGGCCGTGAGCAGTTCTTC
CASSQGIDGGREQFF
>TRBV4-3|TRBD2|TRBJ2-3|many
TGCGCCAGCAGCCTACAGCTAGCGGGGAAAGGAGATACGCAGTATTTT
CASSLQLAGKGDTQYF
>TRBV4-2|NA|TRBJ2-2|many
TGTGCCAGCAGCCCCTCTCCCGAGGGGGGCATCACCGGGGAGCTGTTTTTT
CASSPSPEGGITGELFF